This entry describes one T cell receptor beta chain. The antigen is unknown. Researchers prepared the TCRbeta library using unique molecular identifiers, the study reports. TCRdb processed the PCR reads anew with MiXCR; each CDR3 protein has one entry. The data show some 300,000 distinct CDR3 sequences, with almost 8% seen just once and approximately 9% held by the top ten. The CDR3 length is 15 residues. The germline CDR1 and CDR2 sequences are KGHSH and LQKENI. J gave up 4 bases and V 6 bases, and 9 bases lay outside the gene matches. The record originates from a study of T-cell reconstitution after alpha-beta-depleted transplantation in children. Study-level points and caveats: Expanded graft clones numbering several hundred reportedly gave rise to alpha-beta T cells about two months after transplant. Some patients showed high day-60 TCRbeta diversity, which derived from surviving recipient T cells and thymic progenitors. Newly produced T cells mostly accounted for T-cell counts and diversity one year post-transplant.

The starting material was peripheral blood, obtained 360 days after TCRalphabeta/CD19-depleted stem cell transplant. This TCR was sampled from a female patient between 2 and 15 years old who had a stem cell transplant for Fanconi anemia, so the T cells may come from the graft donor. This chain uses TRBV18 with TRBJ1-2; 9 bases map to TRBD1. The CDR3 DNA is TGTGCCAGCTCCCCTAACAGGGGGCCCCGCTATGGCTACACCTTC. Translated, it gives CASSPNRGPRYGYTF.